This T cell receptor beta chain was obtained from a study of blood T cell repertoires in COVID-19. Across the study: The United States, Italy and Spain supplied acute and convalescent COVID-19 samples.

Authors' analysis steps: Reference gene primers were amplified, and this amplification served to estimate nucleated cell counts. Sequencing was performed with immunoSEQ multiplex PCR; in TCRdb, only in-frame clones are kept and a portion is missing. D and trimming were read from the DNA, whereas the V and J calls and clone size are those reported in that table. The sample records hundreds of thousands of clones, 80% to 90% being singletons. From germline, CDR1 is LNHDA and CDR2 SQIVND (reference sequence). Trimming at V came to 3 bases and at J to 0 bases, leaving 13 bases not matched to a gene. CDR3 length: 18 amino acids. Everyone who took part was 18 to 89 years old, and they came from 20 to 25 US areas. Participant-reported clinical history was the basis for cohort assignment.

The rearrangement joins TRBV19 to TRBJ2-7; 8 positions match TRBD1. The sequenced sample was PBMCs or T cells enriched from blood (not recorded which). The TCR originated in a woman aged 40 to 50 with acute COVID-19. The CDR3 is CASSINPGGSLISYEQYF. As DNA, the CDR3 is TGTGCCAGTAGTATTAATCCAGGGGGCTCACTTATCTCCTACGAGCAGTACTTC.